What follows describes a single TCR beta chain. The sample is drawn from a study of blood T cell repertoires in COVID-19. J gave up 5 bases and V 3 bases, and 1 base lay outside the gene matches. The germline V gene encodes CDR1 SGHKS and CDR2 YYEKEE (reference sequence). CDR3 length equals 13 residues. Generated by immunoSEQ multiplex PCR, the TCRdb table keeps only in-frame clones and is missing some. The sample includes 200,000 to 250,000 clones, about 86% of them seen just once. The sequenced material came from peripheral blood. The TCR was taken from a woman in her 50s with COVID-19, enrolled during active disease. This chain links TRBV5-5 with TRBJ2-7; 11 bases line up with TRBD1. CDR3 loop: CASSWTGGNEQYF. CDR3 DNA sequence: TGTGCCAGCAGCTGGACAGGGGGCAACGAGCAGTACTTC.